This record covers a single TCR beta chain. This sample was included in a study of blood T cell repertoires in COVID-19. Study details: COVID-19 samples, acute and convalescent, were from the United States, Italy and Spain. PBMCs, B-cell-depleted T cells, or T cells were the source of the cDNA or gDNA that made up the material.

Libraries were prepared by immunoSEQ multiplex PCR; TCRdb keeps only in-frame clonotypes and omits some of them. Of tens of thousands of clones listed, around 83% are singletons. Those enrolled in Seattle joined during active infection and were followed longitudinally afterward. This CDR3 has 13 amino acids. Trimming removed 2 bases at V and 5 bases at J, with 10 bases between. The sample comprised peripheral blood. The origin of this receptor is a man aged 25 to 40 with COVID-19, enrolled during active disease. This chain joins TRBV12-3 or TRBV12-4 and TRBJ2-7, with a tentative D call TRBD1 (5 bases). The CDR3 DNA follows: TGTGCCAGCAGTTTAAACAGGTGGAACGAGCAGTACTTC. Translation gives CASSLNRWNEQYF.